One and the same sample provided the 30 T cell receptor beta chains below, sequenced in a study of T cells in Graves' hyperthyroidism and ophthalmopathy. Amplified TCR beta CDR3 regions derived from RNA transcripts. With the HTBI primer set, the TCR CDR3 went through a first round of RT-PCR. TCRdb re-called the multiplex PCR reads with MiXCR, one entry per CDR3 protein. The table shows 530,000 or so distinct CDR3 sequences, with 46% occurring only once. The sequenced material came from peripheral blood or thyroid tissue (not recorded which). Every receptor here comes from a woman aged 18-29 years with Graves' hyperthyroidism.

This sequence joins TRBV29-1 and TRBJ2-7; the match to TRBD1 covers 9 bases. V lost 5 bases, J lost 3 bases, and 14 bases stayed unmatched. This CDR3 is 16 amino acids long. Germline CDR1 is SQVTM and CDR2 is ANQGSEA. The CDR3, as DNA: TGCAGCGTTAGCGAAAAGTGGGGGACAGGGATCTACGAGCAGTACTTC. Its translation: CSVSEKWGTGIYEQYF.

This clonotype was seen many times. This chain connects TRBV5-4 to TRBJ1-2; 11 nucleotides align to TRBD1. The CDR3 totals 16 residues. In germline, CDR1 is SGHNT, CDR2 YYREEE (reference sequence). V trimming: 3 bases; J trimming: 5 bases; junction bases outside the gene matches: 9. CDR3: CASSSGRDRGGYGYTF. CDR3 coding DNA: TGTGCCAGCAGCTCCGGCCGGGACAGGGGGGGATATGGCTACACCTTC.

The chain uses TRBV24-1 and TRBJ1-1, with a weak D call TRBD1 (6 bases). The CDR3 has 23 residues. V gave up 4 bases and J gave up 2 bases, with 37 bases separating them. Germline V gene lookup returns CDR1 KGHDR and CDR2 SFDVKD. This CDR3 reads CATSDSTYRETQTGSISNTEAFF. CDR3 coding DNA: TGTGCCACCAGTGACTCGACCTACCGAGAGACCCAGACAGGTTCGATAAGTAACACTGAAGCTTTCTTT.

CDR3 nucleotide sequence: TGCAGCTTTGCGGGGATAGCAGGTACGCAGTATTTT. Protein sequence: CSFAGIAGTQYF. V is TRBV29-1 and J is TRBJ2-3; tentatively, D is TRBD2 (6 bases). Trimming left V 8 bases short and J 8 bases short, with 17 bases between. The germline CDR1 and CDR2 sequences are SQVTM and ANQGSEA. The CDR3 totals 12 residues.

This clonotype was recorded a few times. The V and J genes are TRBV14 and TRBJ2-7, with TRBD1 identical over 7 bases. TRBJ2-1 explains the end of the DNA better; the J call may be wrong. This CDR3 comprises 15 residues. Germline V gene lookup returns CDR1 SGHDN and CDR2 FVKESK. CDR3 region: CASSPRDSSYNEQFF. The CDR3, as DNA: TGTGCCAGCAGCCCTCGGGACAGTTCCTACAATGAGCAGTTCTTC.

CDR3: CASSGLAHEQYF. The CDR3, as DNA: TGTGCCAGCAGCGGACTAGCACACGAGCAGTACTTC. The rearrangement uses TRBV7-9 and TRBJ2-7; 8 bases fit TRBD2. The trim removed 5 bases at V and 5 bases at J, leaving 2 bases unmatched. The CDR3 consists of 12 residues. Germline loops: CDR1 SEHNR, CDR2 FQNEAQ (reference sequence).

CDR3 DNA: TGTGCCAGCAGCCGATCGACCCACATGGGGAATGAGCAGTTCTTC. Encoded protein: CASSRSTHMGNEQFF. The chain uses TRBV11-2 and TRBJ2-1; the D is unclear. Germline CDR1 SGHAT, CDR2 FQNNGV. The V end lost 5 bases, the J end lost 7 bases, and 18 bases lay between the germline ends. The CDR3 length is 15 residues.

In this sample, this clonotype turned up a few times. J is TRBJ1-6 and V is TRBV24-1, with 9 bases aligning to TRBD1. The CDR3 is 15 residues long. V trimming: 2 bases; J trimming: 10 bases; junction bases outside the gene matches: 5. The germline CDR1 and CDR2 sequences are KGHDR and SFDVKD. The CDR3 DNA is TGTGCCACCAGTGATTCCGGGACAGGGAACTCACCCCTCCACTTT. It yields the protein CATSDSGTGNSPLHF.

This clonotype was seen many times. The V call is TRBV13, the J call TRBJ1-2; no clear D. V was pared by 4 bases and J by 7 bases, with 7 bases between. Germline V lookup: CDR1 PRHDT, CDR2 FYEKMQ (reference sequence). The CDR3 is made up of 11 amino acids. CDR3 sequence reads: CASSSVSGYTF. DNA for the CDR3: TGTGCCAGCAGCTCAGTCAGTGGCTACACCTTC. The complete variable domain, with remaining parts taken from reference TRBV13 and TRBJ1-2, reads AAGVIQSPRHLIKEKRETATLKCYPIPRHDTVYWYQQGPGQDPQFLISFYEKMQSDKGSIPDRFSAQQFSDYHSELNMSSLELGDSALYFCASSSVSGYTFGSGTRLTVV.

Concerning this clonotype itself: This may arise from a read error, as a much more abundant clone is one base away. This chain joins TRBV3-1 and TRBJ1-1; no definite D call. Germline values: CDR1 LGHDT, CDR2 YNNKEL (reference sequence). The CDR3 is made up of 13 amino acids. The CDR3 reads CASSQDTITEASF. CDR3 nucleotides: TGTGCCAGCAGCCAAGATACAATCACTGAAGCTTCCTTT.

The chain is built from TRBV2 and TRBJ1-2; D possibly corresponds to TRBD1 (6 bases). The V end lost 1 base, the J end lost 8 bases, and 20 bases lay between the germline ends. CDR1 and CDR2 from the germline V gene are SNHLY and FYNNEI. The CDR3 consists of 16 residues. For the CDR3, the DNA is TGTGCCAGCAGTGAAGATGAGGGACGAGGGGGGCTCGGCTACACCTTC. Residues: CASSEDEGRGGLGYTF.

Remarks on this clonotype: Germline and junction disagree at one end, which may indicate a read error. This chain links TRBV6-4 with TRBJ2-5; no clear D. Germline CDR1 and CDR2: MRHNA and SNTAGT. This CDR3 comprises 14 residues. CDR3: CASSPAFRQEAQYF. The CDR3 DNA sequence: TGTGCCAGCAGTCCTGCCTTTAGACAAGAGGCCCAGTACTTC.

CDR3 DNA sequence: TGTGCCAGCAGCGATGGGGGGCTCGGTGAAAAACTGTTTTTT. Translation: CASSDGGLGEKLFF. V gene TRBV3-1 combines with J gene TRBJ1-4; D possibly corresponds to TRBD1 (6 bases). This CDR3 is built from 14 residues. With 5 bases removed from V and 7 bases from J, the gap between germline ends came to 14 bases. Germline V gene lookup returns CDR1 LGHDT and CDR2 YNNKEL (reference sequence).

The V gene is TRBV27, the J gene TRBJ2-5; 9 nucleotides align to TRBD1. Germline values: CDR1 MNHEY, CDR2 SMNVEV (reference sequence). There are 16 residues in the CDR3. Trimming took 5 bases from V and 0 from J; bases not matched to a gene: 7. The CDR3 DNA is TGTGCCAGCAGTCCAAGACAGGGGGGTTACCAAGAGACCCAGTACTTC. It yields the protein CASSPRQGGYQETQYF.

This clonotype showed up many times. J is TRBJ2-7 and V is TRBV14, with 12 bases fitting TRBD1. J lost 7 bases, V lost 4 bases, and 5 bases had no gene match. Per germline, CDR1 SGHDN and CDR2 FVKESK. The CDR3 runs 14 residues. The CDR3 region is CASSPGQGAFEQYF. DNA of the CDR3: TGTGCCAGCAGCCCGGGACAGGGGGCGTTTGAGCAGTACTTC. Full variable domain (outside the CDR3, taken from reference TRBV14 and TRBJ2-7): EAGVTQFPSHSVIEKGQTVTLRCDPISGHDNLYWYRRVMGKEIKFLLHFVKESKQDESGMPNNRFLAERTGGTYSTLKVQPAELEDSGVYFCASSPGQGAFEQYFGPGTRLTVT.

Ten or more counts support this clonotype. This chain links TRBV29-1 with TRBJ2-5, with D possibly being TRBD1 or TRBD2 (5 bases each). This CDR3 comprises 12 residues. Deletions cut 7 bases from V and 4 bases from J, with 13 bases between. CDR1 and CDR2 (germline): SQVTM, ANQGSEA. In nucleotides, the CDR3 is TGCAGCGGAGGGGTTTTCGGAGAGACCCAGTACTTC. Translation gives CSGGVFGETQYF. The whole variable domain, filled in from reference TRBV29-1 and TRBJ2-5, reads SAVISQKPSRDICQRGTSLTIQCQVDSQVTMMFWYRQQPGQSLTLIATANQGSEATYESGFVIDKFPISRPNLTFSTLTVSNMSPEDSSIYLCSGGVFGETQYFGPGTRLLVL.

This chain joins TRBV7-6 and TRBJ1-1, with 9 bases identical to TRBD1. Per the germline V gene, CDR1 is SGHVS and CDR2 is FNYEAQ. This CDR3 region has 15 residues. Trimming removed 4 bases from V and 6 bases from J; junction bases left unmatched: 9. CDR3 nucleotides: TGTGCCAGCAGCTCTCGGGACAGGGTGAGCCCTGAAGCTTTCTTT. Its protein is CASSSRDRVSPEAFF.

The CDR3 loop is CSARGGSNSPLHF. The CDR3 DNA follows: TGCAGTGCTAGAGGGGGTTCCAATTCACCCCTCCACTTT. The genes are TRBV20-1 and TRBJ1-6; D gene uncertain. The CDR3 is 13 residues long. Trimming pared 1 base from V and 7 bases from J, leaving 8 bases between. The germline gives CDR1 DFQATT, CDR2 SNEGSKA (reference sequence).

This clonotype was observed a single time. V and J are TRBV29-1 and TRBJ2-6, with a possible D match to TRBD1 (6 bases). The CDR3 is 17 amino acids. Germline lookup yields CDR1 SQVTM and CDR2 ANQGSEA. With 1 base removed from V and 2 bases from J, the gap between germline ends came to 15 bases. The CDR3, as DNA: TGCAGCGTTGAAGTGAGGACAGCCGGGGCTGGGGCCAACGTCCTGACTTTC. It encodes CSVEVRTAGAGANVLTF.

With respect to this clonotype: Being one base from a much bigger clone, this may be a read error. V gene TRBV6-1 combines with J gene TRBJ1-1, with unresolved D. The CDR3 is 12 residues long. V lost 3 bases and J 12 bases, leaving 14 bases between the germline ends. The germline V gene has CDR1 MNHNS and CDR2 SASEGT. The CDR3 sequence is CASSEGKGRSFF. CDR3 DNA: TGTGCCAGCAGTGAGGGAAAAGGGCGGTCTTTCTTT.

This clonotype was detected many times. The chain couples TRBV29-1 to TRBJ2-7; D gene uncertain. Germline V lookup: CDR1 SQVTM, CDR2 ANQGSEA. This CDR3 is 13 amino acids long. The V end was cut by 2 bases, the J end by 1 base, with 9 bases between. The CDR3 sequence is CSVESAGSYEQYF. The DNA for the CDR3 is TGCAGCGTTGAAAGTGCAGGATCCTACGAGCAGTACTTC.

This chain joins TRBV7-9 and TRBJ2-5; D is unclear. The CDR3 loop spans 14 amino acids. The V and J ends lost 0 bases and 4 bases respectively, with 9 bases between them. CDR1 is SEHNR, CDR2 FQNEAQ, per germline (reference sequence). CDR3 sequence reads: CASSLAFPRETQYF. In nucleotides, the CDR3 is TGTGCCAGCAGCTTAGCGTTCCCCAGAGAGACCCAGTACTTC.

The chain employs TRBV25-1 and TRBJ2-5; 11 nucleotides agree with TRBD1. From germline, CDR1 is MGHDK and CDR2 SYGVNS. This CDR3 comprises 15 residues. The J segment lost 4 bases and the V segment lost 4 bases, leaving 5 bases of the junction unmatched. The CDR3 loop reads CASSVWTGGLETQYF. CDR3 nucleotides: TGTGCCAGCAGTGTATGGACAGGGGGCCTAGAGACCCAGTACTTC.

The rearrangement uses TRBV2 and TRBJ2-3; D possibly corresponds to TRBD2 (5 bases). CDR1 and CDR2 from the germline V gene are SNHLY and FYNNEI. This CDR3 comprises 13 residues. V lost 5 bases and J 8 bases, leaving 14 bases between the germline ends. CDR3: CASSPVLRGTQYF. The CDR3, as DNA: TGTGCCAGCAGTCCCGTGTTACGGGGTACGCAGTATTTT.

This clonotype occurred many times. This chain uses TRBV5-1 with TRBJ2-2; D unclear. Trimming removed 5 bases from V and 4 bases from J, with 12 bases in between. CDR3 length: 14 residues. In germline, CDR1 is SGHRS, CDR2 YFSETQ. The CDR3 sequence is CASRQRTGTGELFF. CDR3 in DNA: TGCGCCAGCAGACAGCGAACCGGCACCGGGGAGCTGTTTTTT.

The V and J genes are TRBV4-3 and TRBJ2-7; the D gene is possibly TRBD1 (5 bases). The CDR3 contains 16 residues. With 0 bases removed from V and 6 bases from J, the gap between germline ends came to 18 bases. Germline V gene lookup returns CDR1 LGHNA and CDR2 YSLEER. In nucleotides, the CDR3 is TGCGCCAGCAGCCAAGAACCCCCCCCCAGGGTGGGCGAGCAGTACTTC. It translates to CASSQEPPPRVGEQYF.

In regard to this clonotype: One base away lies a much larger clone, so this may be a sequencing read error. The genes are TRBV7-2 and TRBJ2-7; 15 positions agree with TRBD2. The CDR3 runs 14 residues. Germline V CDR1 and CDR2: SGHTA, FQGNSA. The junction had 6 bases not matched to a gene; V was cut back by 8 bases and J by 7 bases. The CDR3 loop is CASGGGLAGGEQYF. The CDR3 DNA reads TGTGCCAGCGGCGGGGGACTAGCGGGAGGAGAGCAGTACTTC.

On this clonotype itself: No conserved phenylalanine or tryptophan is present at the end of the CDR3, so a read error is the likely explanation. The limits of the CDR3 on the DNA are not certain, so only TCRdb's listed CDR3 is given. The chain couples TRBV7-2 to TRBJ1-2; the DNA was not compared with TRBD1, the D call given in the table. Germline V gene data show CDR1 as SGHTA and CDR2 as FQGNSA. The CDR3 is 13 amino acids long, termini counted. CDR3: CASSLAGQSGNTL.

The chain couples TRBV24-1 to TRBJ2-2; TRBD1 is a possible D gene (6 bases). The CDR3 runs to 14 residues. V shed 11 bases and J shed 3 bases, with 15 bases lying between them. CDR1 is KGHDR and CDR2 is SFDVKD in the germline V gene. The CDR3 sequence is CASNHQGYTGELFF. CDR3 DNA: TGTGCCAGCAATCACCAGGGGTACACCGGGGAGCTGTTTTTT.

The chain is built from TRBV24-1 and TRBJ2-3; the D gene could be TRBD1 or TRBD2 (5 bases each). Germline CDR1 and CDR2: KGHDR and SFDVKD. CDR3 length equals 16 residues. V was clipped by 4 bases and J by 0 bases, with 13 bases between them. The CDR3 bases are TGTGCCACCAGTGACCCCAGGGAGACCAGCACAGATACGCAGTATTTT. This encodes CATSDPRETSTDTQYF.